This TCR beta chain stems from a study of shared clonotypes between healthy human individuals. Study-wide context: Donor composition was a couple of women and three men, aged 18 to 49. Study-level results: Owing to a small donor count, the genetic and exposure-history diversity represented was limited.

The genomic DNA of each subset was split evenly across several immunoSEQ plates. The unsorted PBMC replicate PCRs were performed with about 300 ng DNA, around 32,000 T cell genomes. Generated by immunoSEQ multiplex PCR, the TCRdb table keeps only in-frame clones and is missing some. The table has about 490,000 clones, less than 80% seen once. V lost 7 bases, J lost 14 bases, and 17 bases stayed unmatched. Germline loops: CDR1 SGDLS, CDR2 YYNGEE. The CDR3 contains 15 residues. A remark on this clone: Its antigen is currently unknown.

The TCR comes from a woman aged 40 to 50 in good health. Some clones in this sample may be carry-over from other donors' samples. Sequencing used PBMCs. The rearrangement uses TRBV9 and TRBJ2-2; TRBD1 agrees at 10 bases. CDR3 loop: CASAPPGTGASLLFF. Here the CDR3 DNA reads TGTGCCAGCGCGCCCCCCGGGACAGGGGCCTCGCTTCTGTTTTTT.